This TCR beta chain is from a study of shared clonotypes between healthy human individuals. On the study more broadly: Sampling drew on donors who were a couple of women and a few men aged 18 to 49. Study conclusions and caveats: Only blood samples were collected, and tissue repertoires likely differ.

With respect to this clone: Its antigen is as yet unknown.

Looked up from germline, CDR1 is KGHSH and CDR2 is LQKENI. V shed 0 bases and J shed 3 bases, with 6 bases lying between them. This CDR3 is 13 amino acids long. Produced via immunoSEQ multiplex PCR; TCRdb's table is partial and in-frame only. This table has approximately 2.4 million clones, 95% appearing once. Every donor was a Caucasian adult from Nashville, Tennessee. This sequence joins TRBV18 and TRBJ2-7; D is unresolved. Sequenced input: naive CD4+ T cells sorted from blood. Sample subset: CD45RA+ positively selected. The receptor's source is a man between 18 and 29 years old in good health. CDR3 nucleotide sequence: TGTGCCAGCTCACCACCGGCTCTCTACGAGCAGTACTTC. It translates to CASSPPALYEQYF.